These 3 T cell receptor beta chains were all obtained from the same sample, sequenced in a study of chemoradiotherapy in HPV16-positive cancers. Some clones are missing from TCRdb's copy, which holds only in-frame ones; the method was immunoSEQ multiplex PCR. The table shows about 67,000 clones, with around nine tenths occurring only once. The sequencing used blood, collected from a patient who underwent chemoradiotherapy. The receptors shown here come from a human donor with HPV-associated anogenital cancer.

This clone was counted a few times. The rearrangement uses TRBV5-4 and TRBJ2-2, with 9 bases fitting TRBD1. In germline, CDR1 is SGHNT, CDR2 YYREEE (reference sequence). V trimming: 4 bases; J trimming: 4 bases; junction bases outside the gene matches: 8. The CDR3 runs 16 residues. The CDR3 protein is CASSAAGTGSTGELFF. The CDR3 coding sequence is TGTGCCAGCAGCGCAGCCGGGACAGGGTCCACCGGGGAGCTGTTTTTT.

This chain links TRBV30 with TRBJ1-2, with D possibly matching TRBD1 (5 bases). The germline V gene has CDR1 GTSNPN and CDR2 SVGIG (reference sequence). The CDR3 is 14 residues long. Trimming took off 5 bases at V and 4 bases at J, with 17 bases between the two ends. The CDR3 spells CAWRGPGPIYGYTF. In DNA form, the CDR3 reads TGTGCCTGGCGGGGACCCGGACCGATCTATGGCTACACCTTC.

The chain has TRBV6-5 and TRBJ1-2; possible D gene TRBD1, 5 bases. Per the germline V gene, CDR1 is MNHEY and CDR2 is SVGAGI. The length of the CDR3 is 15 residues. V was pared by 2 bases and J by 5 bases, with 15 bases between. CDR3 residues: CASSYRPGRLYGYTF. For the CDR3, the DNA is TGTGCCAGCAGTTACCGACCGGGACGGCTATATGGCTACACCTTC.